Sequencing of this T cell receptor beta chain was carried out in a study of cytomegalovirus exposure and HLA in healthy donors. The V gene end was trimmed by 0 bases and the J gene end by 4 bases; junction bases not matched to a gene: 4. Germline CDR1 reads SGHNT; CDR2 reads YYREEE (reference sequence). The length of the CDR3 is 15 residues. General study findings and limits: The listing of some 170 TCR beta chains classed them as cytomegalovirus-associated. When the data were analyzed later, several of the most significant clusters appeared to be linked to common viral pathogens.

Use of 60 Vbeta and 13 Jbeta primers characterized the PCR. The data were produced by immunoSEQ multiplex PCR, yet TCRdb's version contains in-frame clones alone and is incomplete. The sample comprises tens of thousands of clones, 70% to 80% of which are singletons, and approximately 8% rests with the top ten. The donors comprised healthy bone marrow donors. The study sampled nominally healthy donors, though unrecorded immune exposures were likely. Concerning this clone itself: Its antigen is still unknown.

The gene calls are TRBV5-4 and TRBJ2-3; 8 bases map to TRBD1. The sequence derives from a woman aged 30 to 39 in good health and CMV-seropositive. The specimen was PBMCs. The CDR3 here is CASSLADRASDTQYF. The CDR3 region has the DNA TGTGCCAGCAGCTTGGCGGACAGGGCTTCAGATACGCAGTATTTT.